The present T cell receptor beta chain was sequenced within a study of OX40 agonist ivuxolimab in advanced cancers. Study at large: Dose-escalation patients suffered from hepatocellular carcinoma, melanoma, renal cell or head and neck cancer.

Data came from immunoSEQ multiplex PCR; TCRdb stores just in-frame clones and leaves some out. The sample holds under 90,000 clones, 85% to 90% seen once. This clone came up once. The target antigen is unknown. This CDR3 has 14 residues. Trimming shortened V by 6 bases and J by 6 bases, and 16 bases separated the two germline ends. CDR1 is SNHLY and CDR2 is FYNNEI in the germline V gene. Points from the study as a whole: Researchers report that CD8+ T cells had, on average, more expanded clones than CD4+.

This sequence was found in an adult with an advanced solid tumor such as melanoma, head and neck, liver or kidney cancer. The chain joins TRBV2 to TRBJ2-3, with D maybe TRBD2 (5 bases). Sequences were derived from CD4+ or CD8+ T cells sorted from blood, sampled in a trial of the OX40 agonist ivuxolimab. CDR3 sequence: CASRANGVGDTQYF. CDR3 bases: TGTGCCAGCAGAGCAAACGGGGTGGGGGATACGCAGTATTTT.